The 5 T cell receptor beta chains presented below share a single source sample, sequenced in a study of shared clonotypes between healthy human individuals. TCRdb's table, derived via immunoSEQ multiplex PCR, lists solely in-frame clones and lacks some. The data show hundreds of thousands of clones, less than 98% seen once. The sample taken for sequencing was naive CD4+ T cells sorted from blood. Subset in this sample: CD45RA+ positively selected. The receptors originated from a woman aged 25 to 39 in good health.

This CDR3 reads CASSPQSINNEQFF. The CDR3 DNA follows: TGTGCCAGCTCACCACAGTCCATCAACAATGAGCAGTTCTTC. The chain couples TRBV18 to TRBJ2-1; D gene uncertain. V was cut by 1 base and J by 5 bases, with 9 bases left in between. Germline V CDR1 and CDR2: KGHSH, LQKENI. The CDR3 contains 14 residues.

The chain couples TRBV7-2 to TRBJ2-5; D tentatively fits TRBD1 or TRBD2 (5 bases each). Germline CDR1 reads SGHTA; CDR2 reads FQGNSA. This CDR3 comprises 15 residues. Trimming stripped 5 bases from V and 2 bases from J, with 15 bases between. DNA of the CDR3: TGTGCCAGCAGCCTAGGCAGGGAGAGGCAAGAGACCCAGTACTTC. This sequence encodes CASSLGRERQETQYF.

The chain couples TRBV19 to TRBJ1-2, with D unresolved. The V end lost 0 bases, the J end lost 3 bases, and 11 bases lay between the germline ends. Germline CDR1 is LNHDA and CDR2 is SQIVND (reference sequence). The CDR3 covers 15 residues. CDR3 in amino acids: CASSIDHSVDYGYTF. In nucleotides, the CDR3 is TGTGCCAGTAGTATAGATCATTCCGTCGACTATGGCTACACCTTC.

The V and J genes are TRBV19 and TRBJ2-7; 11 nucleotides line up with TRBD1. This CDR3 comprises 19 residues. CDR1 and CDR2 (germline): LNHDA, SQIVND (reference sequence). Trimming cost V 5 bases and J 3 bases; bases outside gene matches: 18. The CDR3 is CASSAISKPGQGGLYEQYF. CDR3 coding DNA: TGTGCCAGTAGTGCCATATCCAAACCGGGACAGGGGGGTCTCTACGAGCAGTACTTC.

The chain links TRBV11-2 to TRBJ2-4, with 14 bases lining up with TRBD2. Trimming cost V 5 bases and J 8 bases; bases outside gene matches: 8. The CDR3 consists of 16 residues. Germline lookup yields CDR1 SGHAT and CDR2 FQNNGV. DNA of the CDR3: TGTGCCAGCAGCCCTATAGGGACTAGCGGGAGAGACATTCAGTACTTC. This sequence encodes CASSPIGTSGRDIQYF. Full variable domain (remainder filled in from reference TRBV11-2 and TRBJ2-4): EAGVAQSPRYKIIEKRQSVAFWCNPISGHATLYWYQQILGQGPKLLIQFQNNGVVDDSQLPKDRFSAERLKGVDSTLKIQPAKLEDSAVYLCASSPIGTSGRDIQYFGAGTRLSVL.